This T cell receptor (beta chain) was documented in a study of cytomegalovirus exposure and HLA in healthy donors (dated by TCRdb to about 2017). With respect to the entire study: According to a later analysis, one platform produced both the 100 to 150 validation repertoires and the approximately 660 repertoires of the first cohort. The aim of the study was to test whether cataloging public T cell receptors could identify signatures of past pathogen exposure. In addition to the first cohort of roughly 700 subjects, a separate validation cohort of 120 different subjects was used. High-throughput TCR immunosequencing, statistical association of individual TCRs with disease status, and machine learning were combined to predict cytomegalovirus infection status.

From the cysteine up to the phenylalanine, the CDR3 has a length of 13 residues. Only the CDR3 DNA is retained, 39 bases long and in frame from the first base. The germline V gene (reference sequence) provides CDR1 GTSNPN and CDR2 SVGIG. V loses 0 bases, J loses 0 bases, and the germline ends lie 6 bases apart. Library preparation used the immunoSEQ multiplex PCR assay. Concerning the study's data processing: A statistical classification framework was built to diagnose cytomegalovirus status from the catalog of TCR beta chain sequences. As stored in TCRdb, this immuneACCESS dataset retains in-frame rearrangements with V and J assigned. A fraction of the clones does not appear; measured against another copy, unresolved V genes explain less than half of the discrepancy, and the remainder lacks a known reason. V and J calls and clone size are as listed in that table; D and trimming were resolved from the DNA. Across this sample there are hundreds of thousands of clones, with approximately 87% seen only once. The top ten constitute around 5.6% of the sample.

Study-wide conclusions, independent of this receptor: Most TCR sequences were observed very rarely across donors, whereas some public TCRs were present in many individuals. According to the authors, the approach could potentially be generalized to other disease states and immunological phenotypes. A total of 164 TCR beta chains were listed by the study as associated with cytomegalovirus. Of the cluster scores, 90% to 95% were above 0 in a later analysis, which found that TCRs clustered in the first cohort also tended to co-occur in the 120 or so validation repertoires. The classifier was reported to diagnose cytomegalovirus status with high specificity and sensitivity in both the original and validation cohorts. A later analysis lacked HLA typing for the validation cohort, so it scored co-occurrence in that cohort across all 110 or so repertoires. In vitro tests confirmed that a few of the cytomegalovirus-associated TCR beta chains recognize cytomegalovirus antigens.

About this clone itself: No antigen is known for it. No much larger clonotype is one base removed from it; base qualities were not supplied.

Donors formed part of the validation cohort, which comprised about 130 subjects and was distinct from the first cohort of 666 subjects. The receptor was isolated from a woman aged 18 to 35 in good health and CMV-seronegative. The chain links TRBV30 with TRBJ2-7; the D gene identity is not certain. The sample taken for sequencing was PBMCs. The CDR3 is CAWSVTTSYEQYF. The DNA sequence is as follows: TGTGCCTGGAGTGTGACAACCTCCTACGAGCAGTACTTC.